One and the same sample provided the 5 T cell receptor beta chains below, sequenced in a study of shared T cell receptors in the human thymus (dated by TCRdb to about 2021). The library was produced with the immunoSEQ multiplex PCR assay. TCRdb provides this immuneACCESS table in a form limited to in-frame rearrangements. Some clones are lacking; in checked studies, under half of them reflect an unresolved V gene, and why the rest are absent is not known. Counted in this sample were 630,000 or so clones; about 87% of them appeared once. The ten largest clones take up 0.0094% of the sample. These data were also reused for a study on human thymus T cells.

The sample consisted of thymocytes. These TCRs come from a boy in the first two years of life with a congenital heart defect. Donor details come from another sample of the same person, matched by shared clones.

This clone has only one observation. V is TRBV2 and J is TRBJ2-1, with 10 bases that match TRBD2. V lost 9 bases and J lost 0; bases outside the gene matches: 8. The germline V gene has CDR1 SNHLY and CDR2 FYNNEI. This CDR3 has 16 residues. The CDR3: CARGLAVPRSYNEQFF. CDR3 sequence (DNA): TGTGCCAGAGGACTAGCGGTTCCCCGCTCCTACAATGAGCAGTTCTTC.

V and J are TRBV9 and TRBJ2-1, with D perhaps TRBD2 (5 bases). This CDR3 has 18 residues. V lost 4 bases and J lost 2, with 22 bases in between. Germline assignment: CDR1 SGDLS and CDR2 YYNGEE. CDR3 nucleotide sequence: TGTGCCAGCAGCAATCCTGAGGGAGCAGCGGCTCCCTACAATGAGCAGTTCTTC. Protein product: CASSNPEGAAAPYNEQFF.

This clone was seen only a few times. The chain employs TRBV4-2 and TRBJ2-7; 8 nucleotides agree with TRBD1. The junction had 6 bases not matched to a gene; V was cut back by 3 bases and J by 2 bases. Germline CDR1 LGHNA, CDR2 YNFKEQ. There are 15 residues in the CDR3. The CDR3 DNA reads TGTGCCAGCAGCCATACGACAGGGGACCCCTACGAGCAGTACTTC. Its protein product is CASSHTTGDPYEQYF.

The chain is built from TRBV4-1 and TRBJ2-3, with TRBD2 matching 8 bases. V shed 4 bases, J shed 4 bases, and the junction held 10 bases outside the gene matches. The CDR3 spans 16 residues. CDR1 and CDR2 (germline): MGHRA, YSYEKL. CDR3 sequence: CASSRDERGTADTQYF. The DNA of the CDR3 is TGCGCCAGCAGCCGGGACGAGCGGGGGACGGCAGATACGCAGTATTTT.

The CDR3 DNA reads as TGTGCCAGCGGTGGGACAGGGGTTAGGGGTGGCTACACCTTC. Its protein is CASGGTGVRGGYTF. V and J are TRBV5-8 and TRBJ1-2; 10 nucleotides line up with TRBD1. The germline CDR1 and CDR2 sequences are SGHTS and YDEGEE. V was pared by 7 bases and J by 7 bases, with 10 bases of the junction left unmatched. The CDR3 has 14 amino acids. Based on the CDR3 plus reference TRBV5-8 and TRBJ1-2, the full variable domain is EAGVTQSPTHLIKTRGQQATLRCSPISGHTSVYWYQQALGLGLQFLLWYDEGEERNRGNFPPRFSGRQFPNYSSELNVNALELEDSALYLCASGGTGVRGGYTFGSGTRLTVV.